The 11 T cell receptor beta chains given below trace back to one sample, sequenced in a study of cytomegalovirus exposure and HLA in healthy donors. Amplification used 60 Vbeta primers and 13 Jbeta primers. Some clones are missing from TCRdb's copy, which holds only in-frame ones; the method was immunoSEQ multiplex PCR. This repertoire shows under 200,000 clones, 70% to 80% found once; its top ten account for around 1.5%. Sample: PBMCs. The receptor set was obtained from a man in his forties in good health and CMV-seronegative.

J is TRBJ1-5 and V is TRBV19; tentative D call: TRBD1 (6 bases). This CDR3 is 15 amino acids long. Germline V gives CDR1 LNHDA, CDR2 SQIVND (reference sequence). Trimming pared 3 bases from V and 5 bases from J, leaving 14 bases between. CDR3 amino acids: CASSMWGGDDQPQHF. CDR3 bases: TGTGCCAGTAGTATGTGGGGGGGCGACGATCAGCCCCAGCATTTT.

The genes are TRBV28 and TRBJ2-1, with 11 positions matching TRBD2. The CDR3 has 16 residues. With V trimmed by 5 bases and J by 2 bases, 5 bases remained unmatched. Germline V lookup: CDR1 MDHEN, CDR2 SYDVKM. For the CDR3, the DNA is TGTGCCAGCAGTATAAAGGGACTAGCGGCCTACAATGAGCAGTTCTTC. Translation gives CASSIKGLAAYNEQFF.

The CDR3 is CASSFGLAGITDTQYF. The CDR3 nucleotides are TGTGCCAGCAGTTTTGGACTAGCGGGAATCACAGATACGCAGTATTTT. The gene calls are TRBV9 and TRBJ2-3; 12 nucleotides match TRBD2. The V segment lost 5 bases and the J segment 2 bases; nucleotides outside the gene matches: 6. This CDR3 is 16 amino acids long. CDR1 is SGDLS and CDR2 is YYNGEE in the germline V gene.

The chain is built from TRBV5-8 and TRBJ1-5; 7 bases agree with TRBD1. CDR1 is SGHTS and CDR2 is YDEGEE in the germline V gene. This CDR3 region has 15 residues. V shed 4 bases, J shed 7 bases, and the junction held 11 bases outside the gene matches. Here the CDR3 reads CASSRQGRLSQPQHF. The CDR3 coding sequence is TGTGCCAGCAGCAGACAGGGACGGCTCTCCCAGCCCCAGCATTTT.

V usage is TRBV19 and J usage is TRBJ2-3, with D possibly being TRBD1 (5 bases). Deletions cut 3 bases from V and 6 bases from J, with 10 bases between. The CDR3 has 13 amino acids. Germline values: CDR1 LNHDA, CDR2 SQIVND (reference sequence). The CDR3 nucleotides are TGTGCCAGTAGTATCTCCAGGGCGGATACGCAGTATTTT. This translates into CASSISRADTQYF.

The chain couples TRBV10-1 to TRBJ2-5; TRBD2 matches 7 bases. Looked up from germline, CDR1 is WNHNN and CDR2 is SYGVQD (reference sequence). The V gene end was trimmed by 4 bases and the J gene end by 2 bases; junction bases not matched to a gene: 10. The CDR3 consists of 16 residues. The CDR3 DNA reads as TGCGCCAGCAGTGGAGGTCCGGGGACTACTCAAGAGACCCAGTACTTC. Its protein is CASSGGPGTTQETQYF.

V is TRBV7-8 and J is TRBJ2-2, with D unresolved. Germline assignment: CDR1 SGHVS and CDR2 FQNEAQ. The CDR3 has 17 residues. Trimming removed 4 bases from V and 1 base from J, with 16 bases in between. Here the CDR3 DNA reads TGTGCCAGCAGCTCACCGCATGAGGAGCTGAACACCGGGGAGCTGTTTTTT. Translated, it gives CASSSPHEELNTGELFF.

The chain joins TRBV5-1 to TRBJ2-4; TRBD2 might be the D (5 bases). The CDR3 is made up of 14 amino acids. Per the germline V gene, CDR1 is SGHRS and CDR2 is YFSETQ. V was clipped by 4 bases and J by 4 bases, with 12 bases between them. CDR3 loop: CASSPSGGKNIQYF. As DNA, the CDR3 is TGCGCCAGCAGCCCCAGTGGCGGGAAAAACATTCAGTACTTC.

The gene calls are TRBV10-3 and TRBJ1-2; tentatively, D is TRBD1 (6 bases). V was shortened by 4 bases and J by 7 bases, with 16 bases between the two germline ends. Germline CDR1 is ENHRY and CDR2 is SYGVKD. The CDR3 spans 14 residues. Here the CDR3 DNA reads TGTGCCATCAGTGGAGGGGGGGCACCAGGTGGCTACACCTTC. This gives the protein CAISGGGAPGGYTF.

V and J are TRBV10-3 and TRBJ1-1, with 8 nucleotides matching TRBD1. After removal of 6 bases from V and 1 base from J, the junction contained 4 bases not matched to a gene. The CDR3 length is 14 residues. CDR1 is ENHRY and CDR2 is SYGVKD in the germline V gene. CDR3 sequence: CAISLTGENTEAFF. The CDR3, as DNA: TGTGCCATCAGCCTGACAGGGGAGAACACTGAAGCTTTCTTT.

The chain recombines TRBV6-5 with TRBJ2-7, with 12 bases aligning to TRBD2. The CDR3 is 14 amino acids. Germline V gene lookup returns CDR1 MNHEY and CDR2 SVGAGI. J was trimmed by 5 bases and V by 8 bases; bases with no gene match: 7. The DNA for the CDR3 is TGTGCCAGCGGGTTGACTAGCGGGAGAAACGAGCAGTACTTC. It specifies CASGLTSGRNEQYF.